This entry lists 3 T cell receptor beta chains sequenced from one sample in a study of shared clonotypes between healthy human individuals. Sequencing used immunoSEQ multiplex PCR; TCRdb keeps in-frame clones, though not all of them. The sample consists of 2 million to 2.5 million clones, more than 80% of them appearing once. Input material: naive CD4+ T cells from PBMCs. Described subset: CD45RA+ positively selected. The receptor set was obtained from a man younger than 35 in good health. Some clones in this sample may be carry-over from other donors' samples.

V gene TRBV5-1 combines with J gene TRBJ2-1, with 9 bases aligning to TRBD2. The length of the CDR3 is 15 residues. The V and J ends lost 1 base and 5 bases, in that order; junction bases with no gene match: 4. CDR1 and CDR2 (germline): SGHRS, YFSETQ. The CDR3 DNA reads as TGCGCCAGCAGCTTGCAACTAGCGGGCCACAATGAGCAGTTCTTC. Residues: CASSLQLAGHNEQFF.

The CDR3 DNA is TGTGCCAGCAGTGGACCGAGGGGACGGGAGAACACTGAAGCTTTCTTT. Protein product: CASSGPRGRENTEAFF. The chain joins TRBV6-1 to TRBJ1-1; a weak D match, TRBD1 (5 bases). The CDR3 is 16 amino acids. Trimming removed 4 bases at V and 1 base at J, with 16 bases between. From germline, CDR1 is MNHNS and CDR2 SASEGT.

The chain uses TRBV2 and TRBJ1-1, with D tentatively TRBD1 (5 bases). The CDR3 extends over 14 amino acids. V lost 0 bases to trimming and J lost 6 bases, with 11 bases between them. In germline, CDR1 is SNHLY, CDR2 FYNNEI. The CDR3, as DNA: TGTGCCAGCAGTGAAGCGGGGGGGGACGCTGAAGCTTTCTTT. Translating gives CASSEAGGDAEAFF.